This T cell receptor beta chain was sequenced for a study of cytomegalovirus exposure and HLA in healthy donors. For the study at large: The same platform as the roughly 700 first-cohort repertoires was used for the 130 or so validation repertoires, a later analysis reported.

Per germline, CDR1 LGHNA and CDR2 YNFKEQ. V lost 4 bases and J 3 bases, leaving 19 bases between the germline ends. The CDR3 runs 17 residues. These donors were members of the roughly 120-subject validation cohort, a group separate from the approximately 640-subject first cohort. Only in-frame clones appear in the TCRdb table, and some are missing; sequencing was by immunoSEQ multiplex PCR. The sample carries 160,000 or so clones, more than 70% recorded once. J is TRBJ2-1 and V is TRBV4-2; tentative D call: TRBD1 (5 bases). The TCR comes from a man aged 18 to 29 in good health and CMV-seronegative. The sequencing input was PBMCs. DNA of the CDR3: TGTGCCAGCAGCCGCCTCTCAGTTCAGGGTGGCTACAATGAGCAGTTCTTC. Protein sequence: CASSRLSVQGGYNEQFF.